This entry describes one T cell receptor beta chain. Profiling relied on immunoSEQ multiplex PCR, and the TCRdb table lists in-frame clones only, not all of them. The sample records tens of thousands of clones, over 65% being singletons. The source of the sample is a study of T cell changes during pregnancy in multiple sclerosis. Germline V CDR1 and CDR2: SGHRS, YFSETQ. The CDR3 has 16 residues. V lost 5 bases, J lost 0 bases, and 18 bases lay in between. The chain is built from TRBV5-1 and TRBJ2-7; possibly TRBD1 for D (5 bases). This TCR was recovered from a female donor with multiple sclerosis, enrolled in a pregnancy study. The source was CD8+ T cells from peripheral blood mononuclear cells, collected after pregnancy. In nucleotides, the CDR3 is TGCGCCAGCAGGTCCTCCCAGGGTCGGCCCTCCTACGAGCAGTACTTC. It codes for CASRSSQGRPSYEQYF.